The TCR beta chain described here comes from a study of T cell responses to AZD1222 COVID-19 vaccine. The CDR3 runs 17 residues. The germline CDR1 and CDR2 sequences are SGHVS and FQNEAQ. Trimming took 4 bases from V and 7 from J, leaving 23 bases between them. The assay was immunoSEQ multiplex PCR, and TCRdb's table has in-frame clones only and misses some. The profile shows about 150,000 clones, over 80% of them singletons. The study's findings and limits: Reportedly, nearly half the spike-specific TCRs target unmutated variant regions. Vaccine-associated CD4 TCRs spanned spike, dominant at 160-218 and 743-854. White British ancestry dominated among donors, who included more females, and clonal diversity was possibly underestimated.

Concerning this clone itself: Its antigen is still unknown.

The analysis combined second doses at about 4 or about 12 weeks. The sequence derives from an adult who received the AZD1222 COVID-19 vaccine. This chain joins TRBV7-8 and TRBJ1-5, with D tentatively TRBD1 (5 bases). The material sequenced was peripheral blood, taken 28 days after the second AZD1222 dose. CDR3 in amino acids: CASSYAPGGGDLQPQHF. The CDR3 DNA reads as TGTGCCAGCAGCTACGCGCCGGGGGGAGGGGATTTGCAGCCCCAGCATTTT. The complete variable domain, with remaining parts taken from reference TRBV7-8 and TRBJ1-5, reads GAGVSQSPRYKVAKRGQDVALRCDPISGHVSLFWYQQALGQGPEFLTYFQNEAQLDKSGLPSDRFFAERPEGSVSTLKIQRTQQEDSAVYLCASSYAPGGGDLQPQHFGDGTRLSIL.